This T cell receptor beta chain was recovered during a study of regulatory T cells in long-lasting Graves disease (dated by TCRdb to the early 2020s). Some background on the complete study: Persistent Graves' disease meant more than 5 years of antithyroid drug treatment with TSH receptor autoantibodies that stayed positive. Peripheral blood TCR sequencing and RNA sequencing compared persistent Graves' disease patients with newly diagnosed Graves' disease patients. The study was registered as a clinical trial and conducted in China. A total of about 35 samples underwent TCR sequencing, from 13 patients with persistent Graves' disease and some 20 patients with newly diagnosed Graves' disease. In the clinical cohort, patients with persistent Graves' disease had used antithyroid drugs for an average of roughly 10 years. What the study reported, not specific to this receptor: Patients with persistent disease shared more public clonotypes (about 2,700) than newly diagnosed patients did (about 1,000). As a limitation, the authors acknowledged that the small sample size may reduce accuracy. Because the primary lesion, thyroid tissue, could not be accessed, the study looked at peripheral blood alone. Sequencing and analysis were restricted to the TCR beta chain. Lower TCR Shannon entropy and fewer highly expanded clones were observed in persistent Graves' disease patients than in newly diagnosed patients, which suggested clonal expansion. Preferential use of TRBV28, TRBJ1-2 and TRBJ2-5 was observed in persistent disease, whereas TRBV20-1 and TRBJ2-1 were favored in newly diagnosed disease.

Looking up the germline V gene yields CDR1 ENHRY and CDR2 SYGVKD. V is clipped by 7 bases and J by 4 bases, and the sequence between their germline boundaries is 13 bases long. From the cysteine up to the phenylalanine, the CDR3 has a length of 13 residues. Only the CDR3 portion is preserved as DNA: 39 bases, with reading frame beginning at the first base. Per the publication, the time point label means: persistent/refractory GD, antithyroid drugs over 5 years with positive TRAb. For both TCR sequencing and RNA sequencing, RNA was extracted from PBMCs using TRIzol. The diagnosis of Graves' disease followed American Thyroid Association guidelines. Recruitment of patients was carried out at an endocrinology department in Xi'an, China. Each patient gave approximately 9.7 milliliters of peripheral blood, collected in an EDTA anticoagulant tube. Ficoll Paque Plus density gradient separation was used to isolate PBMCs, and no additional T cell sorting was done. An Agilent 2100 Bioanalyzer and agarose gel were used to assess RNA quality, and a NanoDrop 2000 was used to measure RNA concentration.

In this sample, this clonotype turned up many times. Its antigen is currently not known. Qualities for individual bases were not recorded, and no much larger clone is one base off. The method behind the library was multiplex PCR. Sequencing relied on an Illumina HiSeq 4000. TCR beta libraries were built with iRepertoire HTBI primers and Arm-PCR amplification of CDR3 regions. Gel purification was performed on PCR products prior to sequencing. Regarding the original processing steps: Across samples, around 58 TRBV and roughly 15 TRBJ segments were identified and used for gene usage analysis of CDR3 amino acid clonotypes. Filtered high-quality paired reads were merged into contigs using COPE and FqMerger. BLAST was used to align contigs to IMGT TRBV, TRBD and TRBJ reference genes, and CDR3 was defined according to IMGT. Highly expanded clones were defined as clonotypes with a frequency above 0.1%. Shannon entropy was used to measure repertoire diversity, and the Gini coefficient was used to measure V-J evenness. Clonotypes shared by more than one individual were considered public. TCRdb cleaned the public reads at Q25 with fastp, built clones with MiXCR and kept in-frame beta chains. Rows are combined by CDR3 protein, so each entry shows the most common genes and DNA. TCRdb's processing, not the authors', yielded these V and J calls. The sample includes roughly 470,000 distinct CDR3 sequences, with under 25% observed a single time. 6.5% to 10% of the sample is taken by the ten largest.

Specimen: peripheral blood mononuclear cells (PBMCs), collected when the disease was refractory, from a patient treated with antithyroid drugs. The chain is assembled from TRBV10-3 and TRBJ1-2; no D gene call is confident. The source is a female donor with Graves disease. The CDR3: CAITRTEFYGYTF. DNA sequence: TGTGCCATCACCCGGACGGAATTCTATGGCTACACCTTC.